Listed below are T cell receptor beta chains from one sample, sequenced in a study of blood T cells in healthy people across ages. Via MiXCR, TCRdb re-called the 5' RACE reads, giving one row per CDR3 protein. Found here are roughly 1 million distinct CDR3 sequences, about 23% of them singletons; the top ten hold around 0.75%. The same specimen was also included in a second study, on T cells of mothers and their children.

Sequencing was done on a sample of blood. Receptors originate from a girl aged 2 to 10 in good health. CDR3s include the opening cysteine and the closing phenylalanine or tryptophan. A D gene is named only where the DNA matches it firmly. Some rows have no size entry. The others give once, few or many, or a class for an expanded clone.

j_gene | v_gene | abundance | d_gene | CDR3nt | CDR3aa
TRBJ1-5 | TRBV19 | - | TRBD1 | TGTGCCAGTGGACAGGGGCTAAATCAGCCCCAGCATTTT | CASGQGLNQPQHF
TRBJ1-2 | TRBV5-1 | - | - | TGCGCCACCAACCCTGATGCAAGTAACTATGGCTACACCTTC | CATNPDASNYGYTF
TRBJ2-1 | TRBV6-6 | - | - | TGTGCCAGCAGCGGGACCCAACACAATGAGCAGTTCTTC | CASSGTQHNEQFF
TRBJ2-4 | TRBV6-6 | - | - | TGTGCCAGCGCCGCGGTGGGGTTTCAGTACTTC | CASAAVGFQYF
TRBJ2-1 | TRBV6-4 | - | TRBD2 | TGTGCCAGCAGTGCCTCCTTCAGCGGGAGTGTTGAGCAGTTCTTC | CASSASFSGSVEQFF
TRBJ2-5 | TRBV29-1 | - | - | TGCAGCGTTGAAGATACGCGGGGGCTGGGGGAGACCCAGTACTTC | CSVEDTRGLGETQYF
TRBJ2-2 | TRBV3-1 | many | - | TGTGCCAGCAGCCATAACACCGGGGAGCTGTTTTTT | CASSHNTGELFF
TRBJ1-4 | TRBV18 | - | TRBD1 | TGTGCCAGCTCACCAGTGGGACAGAACGAAAAACTGTTTTTT | CASSPVGQNEKLFF
TRBJ1-1 | TRBV12-3/TRBV12-4 | few | TRBD1 | TGTGCCAGCAGTGTGGACAGGGAGAGCACTGAAGCTTTCTTT | CASSVDRESTEAFF
TRBJ2-7 | TRBV4-3 | few | TRBD2 | TGCGCCAGCAGCCAAGGGGCGGGGGGCGTTTACGAGCAGTACTTC | CASSQGAGGVYEQYF
TRBJ2-5 | TRBV5-1 | - | TRBD1 | TGCGCCAGCAGCTTGGCGGGACAGTATCAAGAGACCCAGTACTTC | CASSLAGQYQETQYF
TRBJ2-7 | TRBV6-5 | - | - | TGTGCCAGCAGTTACTTGCTCGGCGGAATCTCCTACGAGCAGTACTTC | CASSYLLGGISYEQYF
TRBJ2-7 | TRBV7-9 | - | TRBD2 | TGTGCCAGCAGCTCGGGAGAATTAGCGGGGGGGTCCTCCTACGAGCAGTACTTC | CASSSGELAGGSSYEQYF
TRBJ1-1 | TRBV7-9 | - | - | TGTGCCAGCAGCCCGAGTAGGGACACTGAAGCTTTCTTT | CASSPSRDTEAFF
TRBJ1-6 | TRBV15 | few | - | TGTGCCACCAGCACCCTCGATGCGACCTATAATTCACCCCTCCACTTT | CATSTLDATYNSPLHF
TRBJ1-1 | TRBV2 | - | TRBD1 | TGTGCCAGCAACCTTAGGGGGGACAGTCCGTGGGCTTTCTTT | CASNLRGDSPWAFF
TRBJ1-4 | TRBV6-5 | - | TRBD1 | TGTGCCAGCAGGAACACCGGGACAGCGAATGAAAAACTGTTTTTT | CASRNTGTANEKLFF
TRBJ2-3 | TRBV27 | few | - | TGTGCCAGCAGTTTATCGAGGGCCGATTACGCAGGTACGCAGTATTTT | CASSLSRADYAGTQYF
TRBJ2-1 | TRBV20-1 | few | TRBD1 | TGCAGTGCTCCAACAGGGGCCTACAATGAGCAGTTCTTC | CSAPTGAYNEQFF
TRBJ2-5 | TRBV2 | many | - | TGTGCCAGCAGCGAACAAGAGACCCAGTACTTC | CASSEQETQYF
TRBJ1-2 | TRBV20-1 | - | - | TGCAGTGCTAGAGCCCCAGGGGCTGTTAACTATGGCTACACCTTC | CSARAPGAVNYGYTF
TRBJ2-5 | TRBV24-1 | - | - | TGTGCCACCAGTGATTACAACCAAGAGACCCAGTACTTC | CATSDYNQETQYF
TRBJ1-2 | TRBV6-1 | once | TRBD1 | TGTGCCAGCAGTGAATCCTTCACGGGCCAGGGGGCCTATGGCTACACCTTC | CASSESFTGQGAYGYTF
TRBJ1-2 | TRBV29-1 | few | TRBD1 | TGCAGCGTCCGGACAGGGGAGGGCTACACCTTC | CSVRTGEGYTF
TRBJ2-7 | TRBV27 | few | - | TGTGCCAGCAAGAGAGTTATCGGGGGCTACGAGCAGTACTTC | CASKRVIGGYEQYF
TRBJ1-1 | TRBV12-3/TRBV12-4 | - | - | TGTGCCAGCAGTGTAGGGTGGGGAGGGGACACTGAAGCTTTCTTT | CASSVGWGGDTEAFF
TRBJ2-5 | TRBV5-1 | few | - | TGCGCCAGCAGAGCGGTGGGACAAGATCAAGAGACCCAGTACTTC | CASRAVGQDQETQYF
TRBJ1-1 | TRBV7-9 | - | - | TGTGCCAGCAGCTCCGAGGGGTTGTTGGACGGGAGGAACACTGAAGCTTTCTTT | CASSSEGLLDGRNTEAFF
TRBJ1-1 | TRBV7-3 | - | TRBD1 | TGTGCCAGCAGCTTAACCGCCGGGACAGCTAACACTGAAGCTTTCTTT | CASSLTAGTANTEAFF
TRBJ2-7 | TRBV28 | few | - | TGTGCCAGCAGTTTGGACTCAGGGGCAGACGAGCAGTACTTC | CASSLDSGADEQYF
TRBJ2-1 | TRBV29-1 | - | - | TGCAGCGTTGCGGGTCGGCTAGCTTTGAACAATGAGCAGTTCTTC | CSVAGRLALNNEQFF
TRBJ2-1 | TRBV10-2 | - | TRBD2 | TGCGCCAGCAGTCAAGATCTAGCGGTGGACTCCTACAATGAGCAGTTCTTC | CASSQDLAVDSYNEQFF
TRBJ1-1 | TRBV28 | - | - | TGTGCCAGCAGTTTCGACTCGCGGGTGACTGAAGCTTTCTTT | CASSFDSRVTEAFF
TRBJ2-1 | TRBV7-2 | once | - | TGTGCCAGCAGCTTAAAAGGTTCAAATGAGCAGTTCTTC | CASSLKGSNEQFF
TRBJ2-5 | TRBV20-1 | few | - | TGCAGTGCTAATCCACGGGGAAAGACCCAGTACTTC | CSANPRGKTQYF
TRBJ1-1 | TRBV5-1 | few | - | TGCGCCAGCAGCTGGACGGTCTTCACTGAAGCTTTCTTT | CASSWTVFTEAFF
TRBJ2-5 | TRBV9 | - | - | TGTGCCAGCAGCGTAGGAATAGGGGGGGGCGGCGGAGAGACCCAGTACTTC | CASSVGIGGGGGETQYF
TRBJ2-1 | TRBV6-6 | - | - | TGTGCCAGCAGTCCGTCTCAGGGGTGGGTTGGCAATGAGCAGTTCTTC | CASSPSQGWVGNEQFF
TRBJ2-5 | TRBV7-2 | - | - | TGTGCCAGCAGCTCGTCATGGGGGCGGGGCTGGGACTTC | CASSSSWGRGWDF
TRBJ1-4 | TRBV9 | - | - | TGTGCCAGCAGCGCCGACGGCAATAATGAAAAACTGTTTTTT | CASSADGNNEKLFF
TRBJ1-2 | TRBV6-6 | - | - | TGCGCCAGCAGATCCCCCGGGACAACCCATGGCTACACCTTC | CASRSPGTTHGYTF
TRBJ1-2 | TRBV12-3/TRBV12-4 | few | - | TGTGCCAGCAGTTTATATGGCTACACCTTC | CASSLYGYTF
TRBJ2-1 | TRBV6-5 | - | TRBD2 | TGTGCCAGCAGTTGGGAGGGTGTCGGGTCCAATGAGCAGTTCTTC | CASSWEGVGSNEQFF
TRBJ2-3 | TRBV29-1 | - | - | TGCAGCGTTGTCCCAGGCGCCACGGCAGATACGCAGTATTTT | CSVVPGATADTQYF
TRBJ2-6 | TRBV7-3 | few | - | TGTGCCAGCAGCTCGACGTCGCCCTCTGGGGCCAACGTCCTGACTTTC | CASSSTSPSGANVLTF
TRBJ1-2 | TRBV7-8 | few | - | TGTGCCAGCAGCTTACGTCGGGGGCCAGCTTATGGCTACACCTTC | CASSLRRGPAYGYTF
TRBJ2-5 | TRBV29-1 | few | - | TGCAGCGTTGAAAGGGATACAGAAAGGGAGGAGACCCAGTACTTC | CSVERDTEREETQYF
TRBJ2-5 | TRBV4-1 | - | - | TGCGCCAGCAGCCAAGAGGGGGGGCCTGGAGAGACCCAGTACTTC | CASSQEGGPGETQYF
TRBJ1-6 | TRBV7-9 | few | - | TGTGCCAGCAGCGCAACGTTCGGGGGTGCTAATTCACCCCTCCACTTT | CASSATFGGANSPLHF
TRBJ1-2 | TRBV7-8 | few | - | TGTGCCAGCAGCCCGGGGACCCCGGAGGGCTACACCTTC | CASSPGTPEGYTF